This TCR beta chain was documented in a study of cytomegalovirus exposure and HLA in healthy donors. Findings and limits, study-wide: Reports indicated that the classifier achieved high specificity and sensitivity in diagnosing cytomegalovirus status. Some V segments, including TRBV6-2 and TRBV6-3, were excluded as indistinguishable. HLA-A and HLA-B allele assignments for most subjects were reportedly predicted accurately using TCR beta sequences.

V lost 5 bases and J lost 4; bases outside the gene matches: 6. This CDR3 is built from 15 residues. Germline CDR1 reads MNHEY; CDR2 reads SVGAGI. About this clone itself: Its antigen is still unknown.

Vbeta (60) and Jbeta (13) primers were used in the PCR. TCRdb's table, derived via immunoSEQ multiplex PCR, lists solely in-frame clones and lacks some. The sample has 100,000 or so clones; 65% to 85% are singletons. The specimen sequenced was PBMCs. This TCR was recovered from a woman between 35 and 50 years old in good health and CMV-seronegative. This rearrangement joins TRBV6-5 to TRBJ1-5, with 9 bases that match TRBD1. The CDR3 loop reads CASSTPGQGNQPQHF. The CDR3 nucleotides are TGTGCCAGCAGTACACCGGGACAGGGAAATCAGCCCCAGCATTTT.